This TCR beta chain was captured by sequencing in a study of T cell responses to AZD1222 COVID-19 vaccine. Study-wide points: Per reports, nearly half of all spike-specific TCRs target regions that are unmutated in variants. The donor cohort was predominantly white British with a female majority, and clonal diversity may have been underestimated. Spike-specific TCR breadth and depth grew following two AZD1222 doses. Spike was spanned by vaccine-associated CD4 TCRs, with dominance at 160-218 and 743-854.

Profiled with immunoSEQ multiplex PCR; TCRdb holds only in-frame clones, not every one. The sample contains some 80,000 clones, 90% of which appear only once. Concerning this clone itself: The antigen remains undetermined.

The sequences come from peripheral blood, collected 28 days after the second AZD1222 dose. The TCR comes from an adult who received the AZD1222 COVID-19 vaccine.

Here the CDR3 reads CASSLVGASGGETQYF. The CDR3 region has the DNA TGTGCCAGCAGCTTAGTGGGTGCTAGCGGAGGAGAGACCCAGTACTTC. V and J are TRBV7-7 and TRBJ2-5, with 7 bases lining up with TRBD2. Germline trimming cut 1 base from V and 4 bases from J; bases unmatched to any gene: 9. The germline V gene has CDR1 SSHAT and CDR2 FNYEAQ (reference sequence). The CDR3 sequence is 16 residues long.